The clone carrying this T cell receptor beta chain has only a few counts. What it binds is unknown. Trimming pared 5 bases from V and 4 bases from J, leaving 14 bases between. This CDR3 has 14 residues. Per the germline V gene, CDR1 is MDHEN and CDR2 is SYDVKM. This entry comes from a study of cytomegalovirus exposure and HLA in healthy donors. Overall study context: Later analysis reported that the 120 or so validation repertoires shared the platform of the roughly 700 first-cohort repertoires.

Repertoires were generated with immunoSEQ multiplex PCR, while TCRdb's copy carries only in-frame clones and drops some. The repertoire holds about 240,000 clones, 75% to 90% seen once, with 0.95% to 1.5% in the top ten. Study-wide points: Subsequent analysis of the 120 or so validation repertoires found a tendency for first-cohort TCR clusters to co-occur. The dataset shows that most TCR sequences were rare, while some public TCRs occurred in many donors.

The rearrangement uses TRBV28 and TRBJ1-2; D possibly corresponds to TRBD1 (5 bases). Sequenced: PBMCs. This sequence originates from a woman between 25 and 40 years old in good health and CMV-seropositive. CDR3 nucleotide sequence: TGTGCCAGCAGTCTTAGGACACCTTTCTATGGCTACACCTTC. Its translation: CASSLRTPFYGYTF.